This TCR beta chain was observed in a study of T cell responses to AZD1222 COVID-19 vaccine. The study, taken as a whole, reports: Reportedly, nearly half the spike-specific TCRs target unmutated variant regions. Vaccine-related CD4 TCRs covered spike, predominating at 160-218 and 743-854. Spike-specific TCR breadth and depth rose after two AZD1222 doses.

Here immunoSEQ multiplex PCR was the method, and the copy in TCRdb shows in-frame clones only, minus some. The sample includes more than 85,000 clones, 70% to 90% of them seen just once. The V and J ends lost 3 bases and 1 base respectively, with 3 bases between them. The CDR3 sequence is 12 residues long. Germline CDR1 reads MNHEY; CDR2 reads SMNVEV (reference sequence). Notes on this clone: Antigen specificity is unknown.

The chain combines TRBV27 with TRBJ1-1; D call uncertain. This clonotype originated in an adult who received the AZD1222 COVID-19 vaccine. The sample in question was peripheral blood, obtained 28 days after the second AZD1222 dose. The CDR3 here is CASSLGNTEAFF. CDR3 nucleotide sequence: TGTGCCAGCAGTTTGGGGAACACTGAAGCTTTCTTT.